The T cell receptor (beta chain) under discussion was sequenced for a study of control samples from healthy donors and cancer patients. The CDR3 sequence is 16 residues long. After removal of 3 bases from V and 7 bases from J, the junction contained 11 bases not matched to a gene. In germline, CDR1 is SGHRS, CDR2 YFSETQ. Repertoires were generated with immunoSEQ multiplex PCR, while TCRdb's copy carries only in-frame clones and drops some. The sample lists 70,000 to 95,000 clones; 90% to 95% were seen once. The receptor was isolated from a woman in her 30s in good health. The sequenced sample consisted of blood. V usage is TRBV5-1 and J usage is TRBJ2-2; 8 bases are shared with TRBD2. CDR3 sequence (DNA): TGCGCCAGCAGCTACGGACTAGCAGTCGGGGGCGGGGAGCTGTTTTTT. As protein: CASSYGLAVGGGELFF.